This T cell receptor (beta chain) appears in the sequencing data of a study of regulatory T cells in long-lasting Graves disease. Arm-PCR of CDR3 regions and iRepertoire HTBI primers were used to build TCR beta libraries. TCRdb independently ran MiXCR on the multiplex PCR reads; one entry per CDR3 protein. The sample lists fewer than 550,000 distinct CDR3 sequences; roughly 15% were seen once. This clonotype appeared many times. Time point reported: newly diagnosed GD, antithyroid drugs for less than 3 months. PBMCs were the source of the RNA used for TCR sequencing. The CDR3 consists of 15 residues. Unmatched junction bases numbered 5, after V lost 3 bases and J lost 5 bases. Per the germline V gene, CDR1 is SGHDN and CDR2 is FVKESK. This sample was also put to use in a study of T cells in Graves' hyperthyroidism and ophthalmopathy.

The gene calls are TRBV14 and TRBJ2-7, with 12 bases that match TRBD2. The TCR comes from a woman aged 18-29 years with Graves disease. Sequences were derived from peripheral blood mononuclear cells (PBMCs), sampled at new diagnosis, from a patient treated with antithyroid drugs. CDR3 loop: CASSHGLAGSHEQYF. The CDR3 bases are TGTGCCAGCAGCCACGGACTAGCGGGAAGCCACGAGCAGTACTTC. Together with reference TRBV14 and TRBJ2-7, the CDR3 gives the full variable domain: EAGVTQFPSHSVIEKGQTVTLRCDPISGHDNLYWYRRVMGKEIKFLLHFVKESKQDESGMPNNRFLAERTGGTYSTLKVQPAELEDSGVYFCASSHGLAGSHEQYFGPGTRLTVT.